One and the same sample provided the 8 T cell receptor beta chains below, sequenced in a study of T cells after yellow fever vaccination (dated by TCRdb to about 2019). To prepare the library, 5' RACE was applied. TCRdb shows the sequencer as Illumina HiSeq 2500. TCRdb trimmed public reads at Q25 via fastp, called clones via MiXCR and kept in-frame beta chains. Entries are consolidated by CDR3 protein sequence, retaining the most common genes and DNA. This sample has a few hundred thousand distinct CDR3 sequences in its table, and 6.2% of those were observed once. The leading ten clones occupy approximately 15% of the sample. Reading the label with the study, this specimen's treatment or condition is: live attenuated yellow fever vaccine strain. The source material was PBMCs, sampled 5 days after the yellow fever booster vaccination. Receptor source: a man aged 30-40 years who received the YFV17D yellow fever vaccine.

This clonotype was seen ten or more times. A junction boundary mismatches the germline segment, possibly from a read error. The chain employs TRBV5-1 and TRBJ2-7; 9 positions match TRBD1. The CDR3 sequence is 14 residues long. The germline CDR1 and CDR2 sequences are SGHRS and YFSETQ. The CDR3: CASSLGQGGYEQYF. The CDR3 DNA sequence: TGCGCCAGCAGTTTGGGACAGGGTGGCTACGAGCAGTACTTC.

This clonotype was found many times. V is TRBV28 and J is TRBJ2-7; 7 nucleotides agree with TRBD1. The junction had 13 bases not matched to a gene; V was cut back by 6 bases and J by 2 bases. The CDR3 runs 16 residues. Germline V gene data show CDR1 as MDHEN and CDR2 as SYDVKM. Here the CDR3 reads CASRETPGQLTYEQYF. As DNA, the CDR3 is TGTGCCAGCAGAGAGACCCCGGGACAGCTTACCTACGAGCAGTACTTC.

This rearrangement joins TRBV29-1 to TRBJ1-1, with D uncertain. V lost 6 bases and J lost 6, with 14 bases in between. This CDR3 contains 12 residues. Germline CDR1 and CDR2: SQVTM and ANQGSEA. For the CDR3, the DNA is TGCAGCGTGGCCCGGCGCAGTTCTGAAGCTTTCTTT. Translation gives CSVARRSSEAFF.

There are many counts of this clonotype. The V gene is TRBV7-2, the J gene TRBJ1-6, with D possibly TRBD1 on 6 matching bases. The CDR3 is 13 amino acids. Trimming took 5 bases from V and 11 from J, leaving 13 bases between them. CDR1 is SGHTA and CDR2 is FQGNSA in the germline V gene. CDR3: CASSAQGFTPLHF. DNA for the CDR3: TGTGCCAGCAGCGCACAGGGTTTTACACCCCTCCACTTT.

The sample holds many counts of this clonotype. The chain has TRBV7-9 and TRBJ2-7; no clear D. V was shortened by 5 bases and J by 0 bases, with 17 bases between the two germline ends. The germline gives CDR1 SEHNR, CDR2 FQNEAQ (reference sequence). The CDR3 has 16 amino acids. The CDR3 bases are TGTGCCAGCAGCCCATCCCTGGGAACTATCTCCTACGAGCAGTACTTC. It codes for CASSPSLGTISYEQYF.

The genes are TRBV11-1 and TRBJ2-7; D unresolved. V was clipped by 8 bases and J by 1 base, with 18 bases between them. From germline, CDR1 is SGHAT and CDR2 FQDESV (reference sequence). The length of the CDR3 is 15 residues. The CDR3, as DNA: TGTGCCAGCGCGACCAGTATGGGGAAGTCCTACGAGCAGTACTTC. This gives the protein CASATSMGKSYEQYF. The whole variable domain, remainder taken from reference TRBV11-1 and TRBJ2-7, is EAEVAQSPRYKITEKSQAVAFWCDPISGHATLYWYRQILGQGPELLVQFQDESVVDDSQLPKDRFSAERLKGVDSTLKIQPAELGDSAMYLCASATSMGKSYEQYFGPGTRLTVT.

A word on this clonotype: At one end, the junction sequence differs from germline, possibly due to a read error. The gene calls are TRBV30 and TRBJ2-7; tentatively, D is TRBD2 (5 bases). There are 12 residues in the CDR3. Germline CDR1 GTSNPN, CDR2 SVGIG (reference sequence). CDR3 protein: CAWSPSSYKQYF. The CDR3 coding sequence is TGTGCCTGGAGTCCTAGCTCCTACAAGCAGTACTTC. Supplemented by reference TRBV30 and TRBJ2-7, the full variable domain reads SQTIHQWPATLVQPVGSPLSLECTVEGTSNPNLYWYRQAAGRGLQLLFYSVGIGQISSEVPQNLSASRPQDRQFILSSKKLLLSDSGFYLCAWSPSSYKQYFGPGTRLTVT.

CDR3 residues: CASSGGSITNTGELFF. The CDR3 DNA reads TGCGCCTCCTCCGGGGGGTCCATAACAAACACCGGGGAGCTGTTTTTT. The chain links TRBV5-1 to TRBJ2-2; 7 bases agree with TRBD2. The J segment lost 2 bases and the V segment lost 10 bases, leaving 14 bases of the junction unmatched. The CDR3 is 16 amino acids. CDR1 and CDR2 from the germline V gene are SGHRS and YFSETQ.